These 8 T cell receptor beta chains share one sample of origin, sequenced in a study of vaccination effects on CD4 cells after COVID-19. Before sequencing took place, the ViraFEST assay used viral peptide pools to expand antigen-specific CD4+ T cells. Culture lasted approximately 10 days before CD4+ T cell isolation. Having tested negative for nucleocapsid antibodies, the vaccine recipients showed no prior SARS-CoV-2 infection. Profiled with immunoSEQ multiplex PCR; TCRdb holds only in-frame clones, not every one. Among 65,000 to 85,000 clones, around 80% were seen once, and the ten largest hold over 9%. These TCRs are of unknown antigen specificity. Sequencing was performed on CD4+ T cells from PBMCs cultured with SARS-CoV-2 spike peptides, taken before COVID-19 vaccination. The receptors here all came from a human donor who received a COVID-19 vaccine.

The chain combines TRBV3-1 (or the pseudogene TRBV3-2) with TRBJ2-3, with TRBD1 matching 8 bases. Germline V gene data show CDR1 as LGHDT and CDR2 as YNNKEL (reference sequence). CDR3 length: 16 amino acids. Unmatched junction bases numbered 6, after V lost 0 bases and J lost 4 bases. The DNA of the CDR3 is TGTGCCAGCAGCCAAGATCATCGGACAGGGCCAGATACGCAGTATTTT. Its translation: CASSQDHRTGPDTQYF.

Only a few counts were recorded for this clone. V usage is TRBV11-3 and J usage is TRBJ2-7, with D possibly matching TRBD1 (6 bases). V lost 7 bases to trimming and J lost 1 base, with 20 bases between them. The CDR3 runs 16 residues. The germline CDR1 and CDR2 sequences are SGHNT and YENEEA. The CDR3: CASTKLRDISSYEQYV. CDR3 bases: TGTGCCAGCACCAAACTCCGGGACATCAGTTCCTACGAGCAGTACGTC.

The genes are TRBV19 and TRBJ1-6; D ambiguous. Germline V gene data show CDR1 as LNHDA and CDR2 as SQIVND (reference sequence). There are 15 residues in the CDR3. The ends were cut back, 3 bases at V and 10 bases at J, with 16 bases in the middle. This CDR3 is CASSMRVEMYSPLHF. For the CDR3, the DNA is TGTGCCAGTAGTATGCGGGTGGAGATGTACTCACCCCTCCACTTT.

This chain uses TRBV24-1 with TRBJ1-2; D not resolved. CDR3 length: 12 residues. V was pared by 9 bases and J by 3 bases, with 10 bases between. Germline CDR1 and CDR2: KGHDR and SFDVKD. The CDR3 DNA reads TGTGCCACCTCAACAGATGACTATGGCTACACCTTC. Its translation: CATSTDDYGYTF.

This chain joins TRBV18 and TRBJ1-2; TRBD1 aligns across 10 bases. From germline, CDR1 is KGHSH and CDR2 LQKENI. This CDR3 is 16 amino acids long. V was clipped by 4 bases and J by 7 bases; unmatched bases: 12. The CDR3 nucleotides are TGTGCCAGCTCACAGGGCACGGGACAGGGGATTAGTGGCTACACCTTC. It translates to CASSQGTGQGISGYTF.

The CDR3 here is CASSVGPGGVWETQYF. Written as DNA, the CDR3 is TGTGCCAGCAGCGTAGGCCCAGGGGGAGTGTGGGAGACCCAGTACTTC. This chain connects TRBV9 to TRBJ2-5, with 7 bases fitting TRBD1. Germline assignment: CDR1 SGDLS and CDR2 YYNGEE. The CDR3 has 16 amino acids. The junction had 10 bases not matched to a gene; V was cut back by 0 bases and J by 5 bases. The whole variable domain, remainder taken from reference TRBV9 and TRBJ2-5, is DSGVTQTPKHLITATGQRVTLRCSPRSGDLSVYWYQQSLDQGLQFLIQYYNGEERAKGNILERFSAQQFPDLHSELNLSSLELGDSALYFCASSVGPGGVWETQYFGPGTRLLVL.

This clone was counted a few times. The rearrangement uses TRBV28 and TRBJ1-5; the match to TRBD1 covers 8 bases. CDR3 length: 14 amino acids. Germline V gene sequence: CDR1 MDHEN, CDR2 SYDVKM. Germline trimming cut 6 bases from V and 9 bases from J; bases unmatched to any gene: 10. Here the CDR3 DNA reads TGTGCCAGCAGCCGTCCGGGGACAGGATCGCCCCAGCATTTT. Residues: CASSRPGTGSPQHF.

The rearrangement links TRBV20-1 to TRBJ1-5; no firm D call. Germline lookup yields CDR1 DFQATT and CDR2 SNEGSKA (reference sequence). Trimming stripped 5 bases from V and 11 bases from J, with 13 bases between. This CDR3 has 11 residues. Written as DNA, the CDR3 is TGCAGTGCTGGTCGGCGGGAGGCCCAGCATTTT. Encoded protein: CSAGRREAQHF.